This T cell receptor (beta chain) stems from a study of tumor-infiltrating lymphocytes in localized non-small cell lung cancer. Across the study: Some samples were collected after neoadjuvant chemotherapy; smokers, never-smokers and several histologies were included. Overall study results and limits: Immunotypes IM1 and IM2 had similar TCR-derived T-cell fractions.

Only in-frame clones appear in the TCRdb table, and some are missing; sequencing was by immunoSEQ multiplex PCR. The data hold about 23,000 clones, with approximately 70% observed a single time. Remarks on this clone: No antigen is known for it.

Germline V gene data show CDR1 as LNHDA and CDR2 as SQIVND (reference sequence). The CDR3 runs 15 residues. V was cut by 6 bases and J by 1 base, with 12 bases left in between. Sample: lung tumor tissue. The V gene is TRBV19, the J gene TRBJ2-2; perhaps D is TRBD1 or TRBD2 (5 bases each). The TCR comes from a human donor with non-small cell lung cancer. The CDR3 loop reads CASSAGTMNTGELFF. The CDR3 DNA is TGTGCCAGTAGCGCCGGGACGATGAACACCGGGGAGCTGTTTTTT.